What follows are 8 T cell receptor beta chains derived from one specimen sequenced in a study of blood T cell repertoires in COVID-19. The method was immunoSEQ multiplex PCR; TCRdb's version includes in-frame clones alone and lacks a portion of them. The table shows about 190,000 clones, with over 70% occurring only once. Sequenced material: peripheral blood. The receptor set was obtained from a man between 60 and 75 years old with acute or convalescent COVID-19.

V is TRBV6-2 or TRBV6-3 and J is TRBJ2-5, with 7 bases that match TRBD1. There are 13 residues in the CDR3. V lost 5 bases to trimming and J lost 2 bases; unmatched junction nucleotides: 2. Germline V gene data show CDR1 as MNHEY and CDR2 as SVGEGT. This CDR3 is CASSRDRQETQYF. DNA of the CDR3: TGTGCCAGCAGTCGGGACAGACAAGAGACCCAGTACTTC.

This clone was seen a few times. This chain joins TRBV5-1 and TRBJ2-5, with D possibly matching TRBD2 (7 bases). Trimming took off 6 bases at V and 1 base at J, with 16 bases between the two ends. The V gene's germline CDR1 is SGHRS and CDR2 YFSETQ. The CDR3 has 15 residues. The CDR3 spells CASTPGGGGQETQYF. The CDR3, as DNA: TGCGCCAGCACTCCGGGGGGCGGGGGCCAAGAGACCCAGTACTTC.

The gene calls are TRBV5-1 and TRBJ2-7, with 11 bases identical to TRBD2. Germline loops: CDR1 SGHRS, CDR2 YFSETQ. The CDR3 has 14 residues. With V trimmed by 6 bases and J by 5 bases, 7 bases remained unmatched. The CDR3 nucleotides are TGCGCCAGCACCGGGACTAGCGGTGGCCACGAGCAGTACTTC. This encodes CASTGTSGGHEQYF.

This clone showed up just a few times. This chain uses TRBV11-2 with TRBJ1-1, with 9 nucleotides matching TRBD1. Germline assignment: CDR1 SGHAT and CDR2 FQNNGV. After removal of 4 bases from V and 7 bases from J, the junction contained 16 bases not matched to a gene. This CDR3 is 17 amino acids long. The CDR3 reads CASSYRQLRDREGEAFF. Written as DNA, the CDR3 is TGTGCCAGCAGCTACCGCCAGCTCCGGGACAGGGAGGGTGAAGCTTTCTTT.

The chain uses TRBV7-9 and TRBJ1-2; D may be TRBD1 (5 bases). The CDR3 loop spans 15 amino acids. V was shortened by 5 bases and J by 5 bases, with 18 bases between the two germline ends. Per germline, CDR1 SEHNR and CDR2 FQNEAQ (reference sequence). CDR3 sequence: CASSPKGMINYGYTF. As DNA, the CDR3 is TGTGCCAGCAGCCCGAAGGGGATGATTAATTATGGCTACACCTTC.

The genes are TRBV7-6 and TRBJ2-7; 12 nucleotides line up with TRBD1. CDR3 length: 16 amino acids. Losses at the gene ends were 0 bases for V and 5 bases for J; bases not matched to a gene: 5. Looked up from germline, CDR1 is SGHVS and CDR2 is FNYEAQ. The CDR3 here is CASSLARDRGQNEQYF. The CDR3 nucleotides read TGTGCCAGCAGCTTAGCGAGGGACAGGGGGCAGAACGAGCAGTACTTC.

This clone showed up just a few times. V is TRBV7-9 and J is TRBJ1-1; 7 nucleotides line up with TRBD1. This CDR3 spans 14 amino acids. With 4 bases clipped from V and 5 bases from J, the junction kept 7 bases outside the gene matches. The germline gives CDR1 SEHNR, CDR2 FQNEAQ (reference sequence). CDR3 sequence: CASSSLDRRTEAFF. CDR3 bases: TGTGCCAGCAGCTCGTTGGACAGGAGGACTGAAGCTTTCTTT. The full variable domain, in which reference TRBV7-9 and TRBJ1-1 provide the parts outside the CDR3, is DTGVSQNPRHKITKRGQNVTFRCDPISEHNRLYWYRQTLGQGPEFLTYFQNEAQLEKSRLLSDRFSAERPKGSFSTLEIQRTEQGDSAMYLCASSSLDRRTEAFFGQGTRLTVV.

This chain connects TRBV4-3 to TRBJ1-2; maybe TRBD1 (5 bases). Germline V gives CDR1 LGHNA, CDR2 YSLEER. The CDR3 runs 13 residues. Trimming took off 0 bases at V and 8 bases at J, with 10 bases between the two ends. CDR3 in amino acids: CASSQDGGWGYTF. The CDR3, as DNA: TGCGCCAGCAGCCAAGACGGGGGATGGGGCTACACCTTC.